These 9 T cell receptor beta chains originate from one sample sequenced in a study of HIV-infected patients and healthy controls. cDNA was made from approximately 0.55 ug RNA using alpha and beta constant primers. Using multiplexing indices, alpha and beta chain libraries were generated apart by chain-specific third strand synthesis. TCRdb re-called the 5' RACE reads with MiXCR, one entry per CDR3 protein. The table lists approximately 9,400 distinct CDR3 sequences, more than 7.5% of them singletons. Roughly three months, about 14 weeks, into antiretroviral therapy, follow-up blood was collected. All unsorted peripheral T cells were captured because whole blood was used without fractionation. Sequencing used blood, obtained during antiretroviral therapy. These receptors were taken from an adult with HIV infection.

This clonotype is medium-sized by share. This chain links TRBV6-2 or TRBV6-3 with TRBJ2-2; possible D gene TRBD1, 8 bases. V dropped 6 bases and J dropped 4 bases, with 15 bases sitting between them. The length of the CDR3 is 15 residues. Germline CDR1 reads MNHEY; CDR2 reads SVGEGT. The CDR3 DNA sequence: TGTGCCAGCAGCACCTACAGGGGGGGCACCGGGGAGCTGTTTTTT. It translates to CASSTYRGGTGELFF.

This clonotype was detected a few times. The chain couples TRBV6-2 or TRBV6-3 to TRBJ1-6; no clear D. V shed 8 bases and J shed 9 bases, with 23 bases lying between them. This CDR3 region has 16 residues. Germline CDR1 is MNHEY and CDR2 is SVGEGT. The CDR3 DNA sequence: TGTGCCAGCGTCCGCGGAGCATTCCTATCCTCTTCACCCCTCCACTTT. Translated, it gives CASVRGAFLSSSPLHF.

Within the sample, this clonotype is medium-sized. The chain has TRBV2 and TRBJ1-5; 11 bases fit TRBD1. Germline V gives CDR1 SNHLY, CDR2 FYNNEI. This CDR3 is 18 amino acids long. V lost 5 bases to trimming and J lost 2 bases; unmatched junction nucleotides: 11. The CDR3 is CASSKDRGLKLGNQPQHF. The CDR3 nucleotides are TGTGCCAGCAGTAAGGACAGGGGGCTAAAACTAGGCAATCAGCCCCAGCATTTT.

Concerning this clonotype: A single base separates this from a much larger clone, so it may be a read error. The V and J genes are TRBV28 and TRBJ1-1; the D gene is possibly TRBD1 (6 bases). Looked up from germline, CDR1 is MDHEN and CDR2 is SYDVKM. The CDR3 has 14 amino acids. The CDR3, as DNA: TGTGCCAGCAGACGAGGGGGTACGAACTCTGAAGCTTTCTTT. The encoded protein is CASRRGGTNSEAFF.

This clonotype has ten or more counts. The chain combines TRBV6-1 with TRBJ1-5; D unclear. The CDR3 sequence is 13 residues long. Trimming took off 6 bases at V and 0 bases at J, with 6 bases between the two ends. Per germline, CDR1 MNHNS and CDR2 SASEGT. The CDR3 region has the DNA TGTGCCAGCAGGGAAAATAGCAATCAGCCCCAGCATTTT. Its translation is CASRENSNQPQHF.

In its sample, this clonotype was seen many times. This chain connects TRBV5-1 to TRBJ1-1; the D gene is possibly TRBD1 (6 bases). The CDR3 contains 14 residues. Trimming shortened V by 2 bases and J by 4 bases, and 12 bases separated the two germline ends. Germline CDR1 is SGHRS and CDR2 is YFSETQ. CDR3 DNA: TGCGCCAGCAGCTTTAGGGGGGTAGGCACTGAAGCTTTCTTT. Its translation is CASSFRGVGTEAFF. Combining the CDR3 with reference TRBV5-1 and TRBJ1-1 gives the whole variable domain KAGVTQTPRYLIKTRGQQVTLSCSPISGHRSVSWYQQTPGQGLQFLFEYFSETQRNKGNFPGRFSGRQFSNSRSEMNVSTLELGDSALYLCASSFRGVGTEAFFGQGTRLTVV.

This clonotype has at least ten counts. The chain joins TRBV20-1 to TRBJ2-3; perhaps D is TRBD1 or TRBD2 (6 bases each). This CDR3 has 18 amino acids. Germline CDR1 is DFQATT and CDR2 is SNEGSKA (reference sequence). Trimming shortened V by 3 bases and J by 4 bases, and 26 bases separated the two germline ends. As DNA, the CDR3 is TGCAGTGCTAGTGGGGGGCTTTGGGGAGAACACCCCGCAGATACGCAGTATTTT. This encodes CSASGGLWGEHPADTQYF.

In this sample, this clonotype is medium-sized (0.01 to 0.1%). The chain employs TRBV20-1 and TRBJ2-1, with a weak D call TRBD2 (5 bases). V shed 0 bases and J shed 6 bases, with 12 bases lying between them. The length of the CDR3 is 14 residues. CDR1 and CDR2 (germline): DFQATT, SNEGSKA (reference sequence). The CDR3 loop reads CSARDIGGGNEQFF. DNA for the CDR3: TGCAGTGCTAGAGACATAGGAGGAGGCAATGAGCAGTTCTTC.

This clonotype is labeled medium-sized. The rearrangement uses TRBV7-2 and TRBJ2-3; 13 nucleotides line up with TRBD2. Germline CDR1 SGHTA, CDR2 FQGNSA. The CDR3 extends over 20 amino acids. Germline trimming cut 0 bases from V and 2 bases from J; bases unmatched to any gene: 11. CDR3: CASSLAVDTSGRGDTDTQYF. The CDR3 nucleotides read TGTGCCAGCAGCTTAGCGGTCGATACTAGCGGGAGGGGGGACACAGATACGCAGTATTTT. Complete variable domain (other parts from reference TRBV7-2 and TRBJ2-3): GAGVSQSPSNKVTEKGKDVELRCDPISGHTALYWYRQSLGQGLEFLIYFQGNSAPDKSGLPSDRFSAERTGGSVSTLTIQRTQQEDSAVYLCASSLAVDTSGRGDTDTQYFGPGTRLTVL.